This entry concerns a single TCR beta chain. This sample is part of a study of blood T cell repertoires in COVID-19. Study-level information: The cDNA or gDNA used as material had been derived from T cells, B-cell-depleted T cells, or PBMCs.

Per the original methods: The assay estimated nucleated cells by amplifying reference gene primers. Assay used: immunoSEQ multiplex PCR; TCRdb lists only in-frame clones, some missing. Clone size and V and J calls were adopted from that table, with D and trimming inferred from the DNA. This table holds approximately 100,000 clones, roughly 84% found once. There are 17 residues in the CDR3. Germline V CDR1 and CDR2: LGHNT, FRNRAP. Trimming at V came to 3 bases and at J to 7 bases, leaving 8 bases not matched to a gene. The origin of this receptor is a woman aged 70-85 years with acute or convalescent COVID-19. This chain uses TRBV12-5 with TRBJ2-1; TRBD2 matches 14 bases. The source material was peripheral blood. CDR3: CASGFRLAGGPRNEQFF. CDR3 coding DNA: TGTGCTAGTGGTTTCCGACTAGCGGGAGGGCCGCGGAATGAGCAGTTCTTC.